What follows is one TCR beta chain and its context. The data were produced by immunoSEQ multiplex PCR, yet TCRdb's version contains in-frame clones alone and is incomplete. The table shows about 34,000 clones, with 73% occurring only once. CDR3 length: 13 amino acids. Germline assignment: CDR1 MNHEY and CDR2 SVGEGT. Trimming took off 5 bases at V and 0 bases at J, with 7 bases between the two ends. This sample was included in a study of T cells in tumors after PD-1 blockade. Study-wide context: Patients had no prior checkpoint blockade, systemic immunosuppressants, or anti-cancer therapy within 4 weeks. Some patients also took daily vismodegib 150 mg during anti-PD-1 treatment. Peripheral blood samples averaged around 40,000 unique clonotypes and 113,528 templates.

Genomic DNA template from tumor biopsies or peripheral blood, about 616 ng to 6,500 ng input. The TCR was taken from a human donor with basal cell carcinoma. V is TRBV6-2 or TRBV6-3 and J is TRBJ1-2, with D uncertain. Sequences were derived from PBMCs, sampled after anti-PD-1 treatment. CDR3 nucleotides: TGTGCCAGCAGTGATACTACTAACTATGGCTACACCTTC. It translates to CASSDTTNYGYTF.